This entry features one TCR beta chain sequence. RNA totalling roughly 0.45 to 1 ug underwent reverse transcription with random hexamers. MiXCR, run by TCRdb on the immunoSEQ multiplex PCR reads, gives a single entry per CDR3 protein. The profile covers 70,000 to 100,000 distinct CDR3 sequences, with around 96% appearing a single time and roughly 0.62% taken by the ten largest. This sample is part of a study of CD8 T cells in Susac syndrome. Per germline, CDR1 LGHDT and CDR2 YNNKEL (reference sequence). This CDR3 region has 16 residues. V lost 1 base to trimming and J lost 6 bases; unmatched junction nucleotides: 11.

Sample: CD8+ T cells from PBMCs. The receptor comes from a human donor with Susac syndrome. The V gene is TRBV3-1, the J gene TRBJ2-7; 8 bases are shared with TRBD2. For the CDR3, the DNA is TGTGCCAGCAGCCAAGCCGGGGCGGGAGGAGAGGGCGAGCAGTACTTC. Protein product: CASSQAGAGGEGEQYF.